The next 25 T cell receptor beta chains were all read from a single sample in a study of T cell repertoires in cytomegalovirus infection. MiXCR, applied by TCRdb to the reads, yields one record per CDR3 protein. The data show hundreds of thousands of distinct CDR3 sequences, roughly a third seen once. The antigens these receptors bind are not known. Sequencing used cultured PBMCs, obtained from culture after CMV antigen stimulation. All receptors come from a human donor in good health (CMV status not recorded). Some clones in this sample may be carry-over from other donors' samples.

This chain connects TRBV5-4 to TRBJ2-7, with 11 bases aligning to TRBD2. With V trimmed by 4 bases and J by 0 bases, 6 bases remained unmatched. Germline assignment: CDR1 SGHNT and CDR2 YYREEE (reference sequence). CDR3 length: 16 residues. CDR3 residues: CASSGGLAASSYEQYF. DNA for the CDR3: TGTGCCAGCAGCGGGGGACTAGCGGCGAGCTCCTACGAGCAGTACTTC. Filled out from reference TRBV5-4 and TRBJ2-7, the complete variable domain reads ETGVTQSPTHLIKTRGQQVTLRCSSQSGHNTVSWYQQALGQGPQFIFQYYREEENGRGNFPPRFSGLQFPNYSSELNVNALELDDSALYLCASSGGLAASSYEQYFGPGTRLTVT.

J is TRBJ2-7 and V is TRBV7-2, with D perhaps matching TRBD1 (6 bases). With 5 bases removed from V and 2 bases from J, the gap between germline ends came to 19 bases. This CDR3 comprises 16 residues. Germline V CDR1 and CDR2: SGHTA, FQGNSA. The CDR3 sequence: CASSRTPGAHPYEQYF. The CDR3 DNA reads TGTGCCAGCAGCCGGACCCCAGGGGCCCATCCCTACGAGCAGTACTTC.

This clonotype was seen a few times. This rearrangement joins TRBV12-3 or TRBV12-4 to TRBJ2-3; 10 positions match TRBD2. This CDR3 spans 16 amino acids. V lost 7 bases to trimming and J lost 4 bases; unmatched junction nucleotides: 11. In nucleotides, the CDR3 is TGTGCCAGCACCCCCCTAGCGGGGGTCAGGCCAGATACGCAGTATTTT. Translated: CASTPLAGVRPDTQYF.

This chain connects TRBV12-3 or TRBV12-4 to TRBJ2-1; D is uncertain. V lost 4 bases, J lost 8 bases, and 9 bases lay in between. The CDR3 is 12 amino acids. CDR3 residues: CASSYYGDEQFF. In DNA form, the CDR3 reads TGTGCCAGCAGTTATTATGGGGATGAGCAGTTCTTC.

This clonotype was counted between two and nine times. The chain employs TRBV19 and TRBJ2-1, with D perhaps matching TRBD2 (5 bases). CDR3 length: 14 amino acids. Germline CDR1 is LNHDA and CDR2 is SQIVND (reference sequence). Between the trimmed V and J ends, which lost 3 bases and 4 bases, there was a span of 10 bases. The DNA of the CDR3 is TGTGCCAGTAGTATTCTGTCGGGGTACAATGAGCAGTTCTTC. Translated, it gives CASSILSGYNEQFF.

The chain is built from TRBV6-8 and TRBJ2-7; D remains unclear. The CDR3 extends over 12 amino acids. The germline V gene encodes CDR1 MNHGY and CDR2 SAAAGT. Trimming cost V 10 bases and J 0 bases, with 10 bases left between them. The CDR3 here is CATSPGSYEQYV. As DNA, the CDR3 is TGTGCCACCAGCCCCGGCTCCTACGAGCAGTACGTC.

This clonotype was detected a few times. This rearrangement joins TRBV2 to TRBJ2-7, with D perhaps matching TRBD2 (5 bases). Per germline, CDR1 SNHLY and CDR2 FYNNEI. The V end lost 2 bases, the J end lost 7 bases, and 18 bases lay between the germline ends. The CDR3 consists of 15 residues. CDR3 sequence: CASSETLAGFKEQYV. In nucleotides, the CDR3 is TGTGCCAGCAGTGAAACTCTAGCCGGGTTTAAAGAGCAGTACGTC.

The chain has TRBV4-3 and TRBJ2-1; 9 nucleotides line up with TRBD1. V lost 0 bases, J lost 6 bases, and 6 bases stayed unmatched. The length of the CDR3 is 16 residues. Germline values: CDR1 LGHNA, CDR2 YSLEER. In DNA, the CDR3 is TGCGCCAGCAGCCAAGAACAGGGGGCGCTCAGCAATGAGCAGTTCTTC. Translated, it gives CASSQEQGALSNEQFF.

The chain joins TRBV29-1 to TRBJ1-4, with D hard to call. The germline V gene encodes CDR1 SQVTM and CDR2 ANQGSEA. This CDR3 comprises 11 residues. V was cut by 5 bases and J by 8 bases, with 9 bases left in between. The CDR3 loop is CSVKREEKLFF. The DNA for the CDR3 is TGCAGCGTTAAAAGAGAGGAAAAACTGTTTTTT.

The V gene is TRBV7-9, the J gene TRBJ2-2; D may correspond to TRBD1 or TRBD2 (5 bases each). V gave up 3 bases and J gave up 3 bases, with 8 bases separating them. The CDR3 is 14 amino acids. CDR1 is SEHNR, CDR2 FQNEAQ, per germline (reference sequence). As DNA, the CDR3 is TGTGCCAGCAGCTTGCAGGGAGACACCGGGGAGCTGTTTTTT. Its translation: CASSLQGDTGELFF.

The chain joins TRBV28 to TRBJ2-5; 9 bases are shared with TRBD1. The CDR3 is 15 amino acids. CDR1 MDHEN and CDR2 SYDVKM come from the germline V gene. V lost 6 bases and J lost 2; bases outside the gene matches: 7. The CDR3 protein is CASRGPGQGQETQYF. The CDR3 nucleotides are TGTGCCAGCAGGGGGCCCGGACAGGGGCAAGAGACCCAGTACTTC.

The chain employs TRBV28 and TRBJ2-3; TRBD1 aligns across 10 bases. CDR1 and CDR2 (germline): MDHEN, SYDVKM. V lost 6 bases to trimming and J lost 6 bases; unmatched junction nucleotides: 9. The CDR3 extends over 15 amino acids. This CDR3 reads CASSPAGTGADTQYF. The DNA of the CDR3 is TGTGCCAGCAGCCCGGCAGGGACAGGGGCCGATACGCAGTATTTT.

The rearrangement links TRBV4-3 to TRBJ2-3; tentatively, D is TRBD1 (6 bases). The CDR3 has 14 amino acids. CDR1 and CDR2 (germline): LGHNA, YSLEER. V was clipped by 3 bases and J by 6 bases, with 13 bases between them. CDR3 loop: CASSQQQGDDTQYF. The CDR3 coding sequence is TGCGCCAGCAGCCAGCAACAGGGTGACGATACGCAGTATTTT.

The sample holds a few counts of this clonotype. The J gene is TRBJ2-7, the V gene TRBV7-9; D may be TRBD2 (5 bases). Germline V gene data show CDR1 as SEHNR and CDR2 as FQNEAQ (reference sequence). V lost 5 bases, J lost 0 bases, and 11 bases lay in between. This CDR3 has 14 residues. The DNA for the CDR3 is TGTGCCAGCAGCCCCGTGGGGAGCTCCTACGAGCAGTACTTC. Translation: CASSPVGSSYEQYF.

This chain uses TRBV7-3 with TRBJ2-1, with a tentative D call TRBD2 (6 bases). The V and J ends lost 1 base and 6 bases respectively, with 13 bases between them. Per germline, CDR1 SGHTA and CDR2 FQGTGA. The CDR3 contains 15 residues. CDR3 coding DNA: TGTGCCAGCAGCTTAAGGCGGGACCTTATCAATGAGCAGTTCTTC. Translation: CASSLRRDLINEQFF.

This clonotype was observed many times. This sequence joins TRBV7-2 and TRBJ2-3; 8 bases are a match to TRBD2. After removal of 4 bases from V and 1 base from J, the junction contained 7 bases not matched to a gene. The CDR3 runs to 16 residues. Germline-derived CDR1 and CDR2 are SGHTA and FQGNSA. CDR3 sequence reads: CASSSRSGIGTDTQYF. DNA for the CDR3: TGTGCCAGCAGCTCCCGTAGCGGGATAGGCACAGATACGCAGTATTTT.

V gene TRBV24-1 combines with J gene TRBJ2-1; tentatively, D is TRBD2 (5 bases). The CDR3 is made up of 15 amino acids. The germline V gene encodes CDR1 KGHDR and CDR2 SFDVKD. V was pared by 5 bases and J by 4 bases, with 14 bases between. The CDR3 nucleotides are TGTGCCACCAGTGCCGGGGAAAGGAGGTACAATGAGCAGTTCTTC. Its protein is CATSAGERRYNEQFF.

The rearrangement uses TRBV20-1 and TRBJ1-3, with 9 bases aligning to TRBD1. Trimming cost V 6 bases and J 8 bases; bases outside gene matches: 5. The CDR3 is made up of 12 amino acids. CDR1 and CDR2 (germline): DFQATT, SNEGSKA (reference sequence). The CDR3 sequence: CSAWGQGDTIYF. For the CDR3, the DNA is TGCAGTGCCTGGGGACAGGGTGACACCATATATTTT.

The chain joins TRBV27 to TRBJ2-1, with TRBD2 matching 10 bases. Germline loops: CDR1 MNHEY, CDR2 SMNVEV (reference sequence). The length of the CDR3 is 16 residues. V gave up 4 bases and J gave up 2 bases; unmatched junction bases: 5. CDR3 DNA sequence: TGTGCCAGCAGTTATCTTAGCGGGAGGCCCTACAATGAGCAGTTCTTC. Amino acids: CASSYLSGRPYNEQFF.

CDR3 region: CASSLHKVRDTDTQYF. The CDR3 DNA follows: TGTGCCAGCAGCTTGCATAAGGTTAGAGACACAGATACGCAGTATTTT. The V gene is TRBV5-4, the J gene TRBJ2-3, with D unresolved. V was shortened by 1 base and J by 2 bases, with 14 bases between the two germline ends. The V gene's germline CDR1 is SGHNT and CDR2 YYREEE (reference sequence). This CDR3 is 16 amino acids long.

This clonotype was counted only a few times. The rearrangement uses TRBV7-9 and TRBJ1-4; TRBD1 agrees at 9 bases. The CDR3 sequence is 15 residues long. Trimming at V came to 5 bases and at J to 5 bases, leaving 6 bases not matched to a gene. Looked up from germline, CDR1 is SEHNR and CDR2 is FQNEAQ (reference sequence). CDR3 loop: CASSDGQGLNEKLFF. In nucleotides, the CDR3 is TGTGCCAGCAGCGACGGACAGGGGCTAAATGAAAAACTGTTTTTT.

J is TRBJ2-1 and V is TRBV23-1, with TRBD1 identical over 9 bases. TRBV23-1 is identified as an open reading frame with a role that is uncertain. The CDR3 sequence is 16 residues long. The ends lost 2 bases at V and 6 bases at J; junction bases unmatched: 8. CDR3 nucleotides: TGCGCCAGCAGTCAACGACAGGGGGGAAGGGCCAATGAGCAGTTCTTC. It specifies CASSQRQGGRANEQFF.

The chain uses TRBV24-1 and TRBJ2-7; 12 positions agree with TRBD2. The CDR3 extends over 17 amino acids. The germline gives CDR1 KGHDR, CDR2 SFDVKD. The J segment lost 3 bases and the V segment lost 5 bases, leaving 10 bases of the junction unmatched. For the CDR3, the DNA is TGTGCCACCAGTGGTGGGACTAGCGGGCAGTATGGCTACGAGCAGTACGTC. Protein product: CATSGGTSGQYGYEQYV.

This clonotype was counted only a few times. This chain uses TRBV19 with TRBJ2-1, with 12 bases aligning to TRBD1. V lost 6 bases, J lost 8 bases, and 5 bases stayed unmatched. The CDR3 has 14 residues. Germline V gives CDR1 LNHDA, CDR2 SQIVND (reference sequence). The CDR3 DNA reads TGTGCCAGTAGCTCAGGGACAGGGGGCTATGAGCAGTTCTTC. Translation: CASSSGTGGYEQFF.

DNA of the CDR3: TGTGCCAGCAGCTTAGGGCCGGGACAGGGGTCTCAGCCCCAGCATTTT. It translates to CASSLGPGQGSQPQHF. The V call is TRBV7-2, the J call TRBJ1-5, with 10 bases matching TRBD1. J gave up 6 bases and V 1 base, and 6 bases lay outside the gene matches. Germline CDR1 and CDR2: SGHTA and FQGNSA. The CDR3 extends over 16 amino acids.